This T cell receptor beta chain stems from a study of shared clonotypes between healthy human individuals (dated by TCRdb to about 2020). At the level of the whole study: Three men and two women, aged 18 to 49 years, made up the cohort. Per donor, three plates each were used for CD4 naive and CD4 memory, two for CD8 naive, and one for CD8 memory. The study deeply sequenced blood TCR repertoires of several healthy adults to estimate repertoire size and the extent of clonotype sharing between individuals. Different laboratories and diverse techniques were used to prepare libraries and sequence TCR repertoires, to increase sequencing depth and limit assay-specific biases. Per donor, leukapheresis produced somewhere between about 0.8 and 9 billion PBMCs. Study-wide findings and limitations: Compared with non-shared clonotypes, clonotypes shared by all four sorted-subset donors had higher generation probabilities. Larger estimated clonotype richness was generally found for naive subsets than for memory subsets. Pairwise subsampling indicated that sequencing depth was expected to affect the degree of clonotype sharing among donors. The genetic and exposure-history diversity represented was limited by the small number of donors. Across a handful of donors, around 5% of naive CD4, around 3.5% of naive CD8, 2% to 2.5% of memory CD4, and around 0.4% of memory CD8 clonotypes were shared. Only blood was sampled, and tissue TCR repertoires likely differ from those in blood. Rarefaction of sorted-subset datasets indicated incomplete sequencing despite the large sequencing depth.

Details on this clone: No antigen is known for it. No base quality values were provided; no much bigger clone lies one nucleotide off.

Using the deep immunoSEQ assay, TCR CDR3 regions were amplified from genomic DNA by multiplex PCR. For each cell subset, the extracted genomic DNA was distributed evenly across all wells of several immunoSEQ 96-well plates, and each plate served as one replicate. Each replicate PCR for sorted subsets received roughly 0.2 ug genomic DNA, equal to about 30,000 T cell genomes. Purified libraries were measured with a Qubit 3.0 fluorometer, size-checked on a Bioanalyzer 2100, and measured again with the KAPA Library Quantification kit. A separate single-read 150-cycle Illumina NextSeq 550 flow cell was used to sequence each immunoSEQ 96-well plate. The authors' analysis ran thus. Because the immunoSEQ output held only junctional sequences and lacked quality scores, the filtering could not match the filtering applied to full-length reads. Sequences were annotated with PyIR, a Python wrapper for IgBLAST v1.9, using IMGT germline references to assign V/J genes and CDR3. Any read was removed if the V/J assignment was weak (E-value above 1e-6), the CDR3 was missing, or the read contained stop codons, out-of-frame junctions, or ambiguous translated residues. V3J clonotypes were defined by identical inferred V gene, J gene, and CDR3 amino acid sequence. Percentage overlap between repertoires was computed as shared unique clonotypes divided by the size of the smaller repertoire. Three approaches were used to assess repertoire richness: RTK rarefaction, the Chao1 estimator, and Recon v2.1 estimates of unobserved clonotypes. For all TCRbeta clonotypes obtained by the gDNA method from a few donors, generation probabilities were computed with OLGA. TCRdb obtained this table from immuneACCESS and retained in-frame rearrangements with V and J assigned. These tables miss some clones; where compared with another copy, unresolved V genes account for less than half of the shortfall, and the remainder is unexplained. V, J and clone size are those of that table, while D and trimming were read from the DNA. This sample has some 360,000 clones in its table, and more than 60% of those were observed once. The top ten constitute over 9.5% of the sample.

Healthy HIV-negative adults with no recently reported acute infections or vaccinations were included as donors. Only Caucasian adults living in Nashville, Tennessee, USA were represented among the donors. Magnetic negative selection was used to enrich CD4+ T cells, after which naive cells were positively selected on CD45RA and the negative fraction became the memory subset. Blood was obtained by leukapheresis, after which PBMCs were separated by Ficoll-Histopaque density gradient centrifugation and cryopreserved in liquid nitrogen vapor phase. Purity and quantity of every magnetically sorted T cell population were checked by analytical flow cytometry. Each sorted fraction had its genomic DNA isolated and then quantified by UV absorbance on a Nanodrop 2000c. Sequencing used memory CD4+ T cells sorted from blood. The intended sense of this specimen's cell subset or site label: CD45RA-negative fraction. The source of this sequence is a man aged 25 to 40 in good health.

DNA sequence: TGTGCCAGAGGAAACTCGGGGAAAAGCAATCAGCCCCAGCATTTT. Translated, this gives CARGNSGKSNQPQHF. The V and J genes are TRBV7-6 and TRBJ1-5; there is no confident call for the D gene. From its cysteine to its phenylalanine, the CDR3 spans 15 amino acids. The entry retains the CDR3 DNA only, 45 bases that are in frame from base 1. V sheds 9 bases and J sheds 1 base, leaving 16 bases between their ends. In the germline V gene, CDR1 corresponds to SGHVS and CDR2 to FNYEAQ.